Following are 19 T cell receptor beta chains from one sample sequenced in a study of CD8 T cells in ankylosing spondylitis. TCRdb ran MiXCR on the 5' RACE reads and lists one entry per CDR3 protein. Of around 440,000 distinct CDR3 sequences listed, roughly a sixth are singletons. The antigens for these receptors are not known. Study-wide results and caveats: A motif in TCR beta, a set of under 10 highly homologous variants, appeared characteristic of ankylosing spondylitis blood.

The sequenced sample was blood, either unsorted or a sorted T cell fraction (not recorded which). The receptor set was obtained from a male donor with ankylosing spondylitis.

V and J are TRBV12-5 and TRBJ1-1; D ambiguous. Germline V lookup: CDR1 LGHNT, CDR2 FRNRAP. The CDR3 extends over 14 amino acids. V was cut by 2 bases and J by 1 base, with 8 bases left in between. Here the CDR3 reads CASGLRWGNTEAFF. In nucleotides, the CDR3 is TGTGCTAGTGGTTTGAGGTGGGGGAACACTGAAGCTTTCTTT.

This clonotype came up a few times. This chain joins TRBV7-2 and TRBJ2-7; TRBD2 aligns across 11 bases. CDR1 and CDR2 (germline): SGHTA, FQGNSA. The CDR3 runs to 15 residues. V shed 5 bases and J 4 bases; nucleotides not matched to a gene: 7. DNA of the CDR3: TGTGCCAGCAGCCCAGCGACTAGCGGGGTTTACGAGCAGTACTTC. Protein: CASSPATSGVYEQYF.

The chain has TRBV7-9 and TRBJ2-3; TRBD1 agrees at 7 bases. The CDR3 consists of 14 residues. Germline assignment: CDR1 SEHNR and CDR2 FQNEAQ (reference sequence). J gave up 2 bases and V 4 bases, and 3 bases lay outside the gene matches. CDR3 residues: CASSWDSFTDTQYF. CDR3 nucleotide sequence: TGTGCCAGCAGCTGGGACAGCTTCACAGATACGCAGTATTTT. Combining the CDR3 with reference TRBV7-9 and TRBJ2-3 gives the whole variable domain DTGVSQNPRHKITKRGQNVTFRCDPISEHNRLYWYRQTLGQGPEFLTYFQNEAQLEKSRLLSDRFSAERPKGSFSTLEIQRTEQGDSAMYLCASSWDSFTDTQYFGPGTRLTVL.

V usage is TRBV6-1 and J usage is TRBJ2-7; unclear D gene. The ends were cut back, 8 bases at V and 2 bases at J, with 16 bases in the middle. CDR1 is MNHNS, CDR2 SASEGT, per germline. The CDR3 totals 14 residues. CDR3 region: CASCPTVAPYEQYF. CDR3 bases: TGTGCCAGCTGCCCGACGGTGGCCCCCTACGAGCAGTACTTC.

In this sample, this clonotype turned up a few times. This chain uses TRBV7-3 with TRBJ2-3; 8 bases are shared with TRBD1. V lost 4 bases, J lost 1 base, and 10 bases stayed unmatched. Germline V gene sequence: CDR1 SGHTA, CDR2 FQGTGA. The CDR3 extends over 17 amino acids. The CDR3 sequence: CASSSGRTGSGTDTQYF. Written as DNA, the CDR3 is TGTGCCAGCAGCTCTGGCCGGACAGGGTCTGGCACAGATACGCAGTATTTT.

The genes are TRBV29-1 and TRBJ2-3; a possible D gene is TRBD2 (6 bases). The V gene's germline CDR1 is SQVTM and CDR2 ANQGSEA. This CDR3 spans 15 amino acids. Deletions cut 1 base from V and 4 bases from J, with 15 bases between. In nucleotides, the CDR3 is TGCAGCGTTGAAGGGGGGGTACAGCACCCAGATACGCAGTATTTT. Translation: CSVEGGVQHPDTQYF.

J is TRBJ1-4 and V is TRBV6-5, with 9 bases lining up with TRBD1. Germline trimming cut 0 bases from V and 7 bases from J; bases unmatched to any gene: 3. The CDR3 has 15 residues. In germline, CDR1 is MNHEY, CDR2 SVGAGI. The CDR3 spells CASSYSRDRAEKLFF. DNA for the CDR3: TGTGCCAGCAGTTACTCGCGGGACAGGGCTGAAAAACTGTTTTTT.

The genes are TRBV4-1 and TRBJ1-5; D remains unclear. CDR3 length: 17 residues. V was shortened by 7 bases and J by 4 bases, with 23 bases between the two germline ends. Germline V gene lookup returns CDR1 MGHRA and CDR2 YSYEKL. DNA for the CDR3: TGCGCCAGCACCGCAAGGCTAACAGAGGTAGGGAATCAGCCCCAGCATTTT. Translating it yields CASTARLTEVGNQPQHF.

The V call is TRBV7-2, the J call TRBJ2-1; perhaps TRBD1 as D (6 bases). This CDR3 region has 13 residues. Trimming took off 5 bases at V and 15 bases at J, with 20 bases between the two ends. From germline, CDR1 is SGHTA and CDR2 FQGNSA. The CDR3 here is CASSVGGGQGRFF. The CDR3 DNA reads TGTGCCAGCAGCGTAGGAGGTGGTCAGGGGCGGTTCTTC.

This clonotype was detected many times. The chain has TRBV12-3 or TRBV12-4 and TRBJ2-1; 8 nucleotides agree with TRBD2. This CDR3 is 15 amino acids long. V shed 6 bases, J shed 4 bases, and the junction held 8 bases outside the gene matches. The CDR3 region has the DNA TGTGCCAGCAGAACCGGAGCGGGGGTTTACAATGAGCAGTTCTTC. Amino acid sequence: CASRTGAGVYNEQFF.

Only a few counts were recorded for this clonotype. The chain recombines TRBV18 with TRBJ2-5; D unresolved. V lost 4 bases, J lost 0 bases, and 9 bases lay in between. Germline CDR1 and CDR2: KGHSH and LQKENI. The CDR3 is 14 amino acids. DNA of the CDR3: TGTGCCAGCTCACTTTTCCGGTACCAAGAGACCCAGTACTTC. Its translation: CASSLFRYQETQYF. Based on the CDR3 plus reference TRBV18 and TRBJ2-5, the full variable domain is NAGVMQNPRHLVRRRGQEARLRCSPMKGHSHVYWYRQLPEEGLKFMVYLQKENIIDESGMPKERFSAEFPKEGPSILRIQQVVRGDSAAYFCASSLFRYQETQYFGPGTRLLVL.

CDR3 sequence: CASSRDRADSGNTIYF. CDR3 DNA sequence: TGTGCCAGCAGCCGGGACAGGGCCGACTCTGGAAACACCATATATTTT. The rearrangement links TRBV6-1 to TRBJ1-3; 9 positions match TRBD1. Germline assignment: CDR1 MNHNS and CDR2 SASEGT. The ends lost 6 bases at V and 0 bases at J; junction bases unmatched: 6. CDR3 size: 16 residues.

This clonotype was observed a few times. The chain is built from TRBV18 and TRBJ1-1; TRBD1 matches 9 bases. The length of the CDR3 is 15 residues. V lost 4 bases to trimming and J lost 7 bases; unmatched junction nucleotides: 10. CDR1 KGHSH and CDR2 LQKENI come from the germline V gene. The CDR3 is CASSLYPGQGDEAFF. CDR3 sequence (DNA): TGTGCCAGCTCACTTTATCCGGGACAGGGTGATGAAGCTTTCTTT.

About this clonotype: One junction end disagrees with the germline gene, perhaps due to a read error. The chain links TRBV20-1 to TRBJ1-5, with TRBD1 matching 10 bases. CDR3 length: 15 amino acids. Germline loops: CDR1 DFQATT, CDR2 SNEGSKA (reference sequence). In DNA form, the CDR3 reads TGCAGTGCTCGAGACAGGGGGCGCGGCGGTCAGCCCCAGCATTTT. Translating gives CSARDRGRGGQPQHF.

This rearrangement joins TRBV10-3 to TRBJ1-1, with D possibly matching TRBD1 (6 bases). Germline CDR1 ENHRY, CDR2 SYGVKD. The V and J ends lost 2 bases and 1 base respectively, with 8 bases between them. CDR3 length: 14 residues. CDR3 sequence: CAISETGSNTEAFF. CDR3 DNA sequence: TGTGCCATCAGTGAGACAGGGTCGAACACTGAAGCTTTCTTT.

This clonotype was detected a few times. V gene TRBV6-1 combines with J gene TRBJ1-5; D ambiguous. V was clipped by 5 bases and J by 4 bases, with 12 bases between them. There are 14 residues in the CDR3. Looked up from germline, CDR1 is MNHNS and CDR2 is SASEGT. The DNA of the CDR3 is TGTGCCAGCAGTCTTCGATCAGAGAATCAGCCCCAGCATTTT. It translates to CASSLRSENQPQHF.

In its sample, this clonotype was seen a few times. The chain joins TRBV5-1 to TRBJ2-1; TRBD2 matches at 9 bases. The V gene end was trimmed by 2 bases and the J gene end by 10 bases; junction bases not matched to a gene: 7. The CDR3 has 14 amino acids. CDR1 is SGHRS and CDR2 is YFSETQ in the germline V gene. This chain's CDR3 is CASSFAGGPVEQFF. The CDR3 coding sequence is TGCGCCAGCAGCTTTGCGGGAGGGCCAGTAGAGCAGTTCTTC.

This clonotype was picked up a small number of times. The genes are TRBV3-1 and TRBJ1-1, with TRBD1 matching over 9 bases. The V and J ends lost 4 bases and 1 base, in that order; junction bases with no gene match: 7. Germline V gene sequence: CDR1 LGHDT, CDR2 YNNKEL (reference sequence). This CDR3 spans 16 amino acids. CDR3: CASSPRGQGPNTEAFF. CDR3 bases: TGTGCCAGCAGCCCCCGGGGACAGGGACCGAACACTGAAGCTTTCTTT.

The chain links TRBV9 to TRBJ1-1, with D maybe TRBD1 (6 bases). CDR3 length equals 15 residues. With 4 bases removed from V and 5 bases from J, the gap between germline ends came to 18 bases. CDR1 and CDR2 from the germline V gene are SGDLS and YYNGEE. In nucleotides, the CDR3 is TGTGCCAGCAGCCGAATGGCGGGGGCTGGAACTGAAGCTTTCTTT. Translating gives CASSRMAGAGTEAFF.